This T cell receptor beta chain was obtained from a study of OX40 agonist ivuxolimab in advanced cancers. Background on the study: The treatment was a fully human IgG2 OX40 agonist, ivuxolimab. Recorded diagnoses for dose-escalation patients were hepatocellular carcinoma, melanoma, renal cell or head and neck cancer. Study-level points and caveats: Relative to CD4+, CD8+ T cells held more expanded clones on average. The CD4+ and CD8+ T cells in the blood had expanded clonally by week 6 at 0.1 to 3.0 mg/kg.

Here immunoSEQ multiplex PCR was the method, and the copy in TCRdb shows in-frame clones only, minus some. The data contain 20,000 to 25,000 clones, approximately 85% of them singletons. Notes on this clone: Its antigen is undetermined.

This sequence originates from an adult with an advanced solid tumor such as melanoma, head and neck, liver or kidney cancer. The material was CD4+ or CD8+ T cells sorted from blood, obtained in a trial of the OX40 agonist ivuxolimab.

The CDR3 DNA reads TGCAGCGTTGGCATGACACTGAACACTGAAGCTTTCTTT. Its translation: CSVGMTLNTEAFF. This sequence joins TRBV29-1 and TRBJ1-1; no reliable D call. Germline loops: CDR1 SQVTM, CDR2 ANQGSEA. V lost 4 bases to trimming and J lost 0 bases, with 9 bases between them. CDR3 length: 13 amino acids.